The 7 T cell receptor beta chains reported below all come from one sample, sequenced in a study of shared clonotypes between healthy human individuals. The data were produced by immunoSEQ multiplex PCR, yet TCRdb's version contains in-frame clones alone and is incomplete. This table holds roughly 2 million clones, around 95% found once. Sequenced sample: naive CD4+ T cells sorted from blood. Noted subset: CD45RA+ positively selected. All receptors derive from a man aged 18 to 29 in good health.

This clone came up once. Other DNA variants within this sample encode the same CDR3. The genes are TRBV30 and TRBJ2-5, with D uncertain. The CDR3 sequence is 13 residues long. Germline V gene lookup returns CDR1 GTSNPN and CDR2 SVGIG (reference sequence). V was cut by 0 bases and J by 3 bases, with 8 bases left in between. The CDR3, as DNA: TGTGCCTGGAGTGTAGGTCAGAAAGAGACCCAGTACTTC. This translates into CAWSVGQKETQYF.

The chain uses TRBV4-1 and TRBJ2-6, with D unclear. The CDR3 sequence is 17 residues long. Deletions cut 0 bases from V and 2 bases from J, with 11 bases between. CDR1 and CDR2 from the germline V gene are MGHRA and YSYEKL. The DNA of the CDR3 is TGCGCCAGCAGCCAAGATGTTTCCCGGACTGGGGCCAACGTCCTGACTTTC. This codes for CASSQDVSRTGANVLTF.

The rearrangement joins TRBV5-4 to TRBJ1-5; no firm D call. V lost 1 base and J lost 5, with 7 bases in between. CDR1 SGHNT and CDR2 YYREEE come from the germline V gene (reference sequence). The CDR3 contains 13 residues. CDR3 nucleotide sequence: TGTGCCAGCAGCTTGATCCCAGATCAGCCCCAGCATTTT. Translation gives CASSLIPDQPQHF.

This chain links TRBV5-3 with TRBJ2-1, with a possible D match to TRBD1 (5 bases). TRBV5-3 is identified as an open reading frame with a role that is uncertain. V lost 0 bases, J lost 0 bases, and 13 bases lay in between. This CDR3 is 17 amino acids long. This CDR3 reads CARSLGGPAVSYNEQFF. The CDR3 DNA follows: TGTGCCAGAAGCTTGGGGGGCCCGGCAGTCTCCTACAATGAGCAGTTCTTC.

The chain has TRBV19 and TRBJ1-4; D is uncertain. V lost 7 bases and J lost 1, with 4 bases in between. CDR3 length equals 12 residues. Germline assignment: CDR1 LNHDA and CDR2 SQIVND (reference sequence). CDR3 protein: CASTVTNEKLFF. In DNA, the CDR3 is TGTGCCAGTACAGTAACTAATGAAAAACTGTTTTTT.

V gene TRBV18 combines with J gene TRBJ2-6; D not certain. There are 15 residues in the CDR3. The V gene lost 4 bases and the J gene lost 3 bases, with 10 bases spanning the gap. Germline lookup yields CDR1 KGHSH and CDR2 LQKENI. The CDR3 here is CASSLMSSGANVLTF. The CDR3 DNA reads as TGTGCCAGCTCACTGATGAGCAGTGGGGCCAACGTCCTGACTTTC. The full variable domain, its missing parts supplied by reference TRBV18 and TRBJ2-6, is NAGVMQNPRHLVRRRGQEARLRCSPMKGHSHVYWYRQLPEEGLKFMVYLQKENIIDESGMPKERFSAEFPKEGPSILRIQQVVRGDSAAYFCASSLMSSGANVLTFGAGSRLTVL.

The V and J genes are TRBV19 and TRBJ1-5, with D maybe TRBD1 (5 bases). The V end was cut by 0 bases, the J end by 6 bases, with 12 bases between. The CDR3 is made up of 15 amino acids. In germline, CDR1 is LNHDA, CDR2 SQIVND (reference sequence). The CDR3 coding sequence is TGTGCCAGTAGTATAGAGGCCAGGGTAGGTCAGCCCCAGCATTTT. This gives the protein CASSIEARVGQPQHF.